This T cell receptor beta chain was captured in a study of T cell responses to AZD1222 COVID-19 vaccine. General study results and limits: Once two AZD1222 doses were given, Spike-specific TCR breadth and depth went up. The donors showed a predominance of white British ancestry and of females, with possible underestimation of clonal diversity. Of the AZD1222 recipients, only six or seven were seropositive at baseline.

About this clone itself: Its antigen is still unknown.

Here immunoSEQ multiplex PCR was the method, and the copy in TCRdb shows in-frame clones only, minus some. The sample carries more than 95,000 clones, approximately 90% recorded once. The TCR was taken from an adult in good health. This specimen consisted of peripheral blood, obtained on day 0 of AZD1222 vaccination.

The CDR3 coding sequence is TGTGCCAGCAGCGTAGGGGCGGCCACAACTAATGAAAAACTGTTTTTT. Its translation: CASSVGAATTNEKLFF. The chain uses TRBV9 and TRBJ1-4; the D is unclear. Germline CDR1 is SGDLS and CDR2 is YYNGEE. Trimming removed 0 bases from V and 0 bases from J, with 9 bases in between. This CDR3 comprises 16 residues. The full variable domain, rest sourced from reference TRBV9 and TRBJ1-4, is DSGVTQTPKHLITATGQRVTLRCSPRSGDLSVYWYQQSLDQGLQFLIQYYNGEERAKGNILERFSAQQFPDLHSELNLSSLELGDSALYFCASSVGAATTNEKLFFGSGTQLSVL.